The sequence of this T cell receptor (beta chain) was determined in a study of blood T cell repertoires in COVID-19. As for the study in general: COVID-19 samples collected from the United States, Italy and Spain covered acute and convalescent phases. The cDNA or gDNA used as material had been derived from T cells, B-cell-depleted T cells, or PBMCs.

Recruited during active infection, patients (from Seattle) were subsequently followed longitudinally. The assay was immunoSEQ multiplex PCR, and TCRdb's table has in-frame clones only and misses some. The data hold about 250,000 clones, with around 88% observed a single time. The sequencing sample was made of peripheral blood. The TCR comes from a woman aged 25 to 39 with COVID-19, enrolled during active disease.

The CDR3 loop reads CASSDGMNTEAFF. Written as DNA, the CDR3 is TGTGCCAGCAGTGATGGCATGAACACTGAAGCTTTCTTT. The V and J genes are TRBV2 and TRBJ1-1; D uncertain. V gave up 3 bases and J gave up 0 bases, with 5 bases separating them. This CDR3 contains 13 residues. Germline loops: CDR1 SNHLY, CDR2 FYNNEI. Full variable domain (remainder filled in from reference TRBV2 and TRBJ1-1): EPEVTQTPSHQVTQMGQEVILRCVPISNHLYFYWYRQILGQKVEFLVSFYNNEISEKSEIFDDQFSVERPDGSNFTLKIRSTKLEDSAMYFCASSDGMNTEAFFGQGTRLTVV.